This T cell receptor beta chain was found in a study of OX40 agonist ivuxolimab in advanced cancers. Study-wide findings and caveats: It was not determined which antigens were specifically recognized by the peripheral T cells that had undergone clonal expansion. The 0.1-3.0 mg/kg partial responders had among the lowest clonal expansion. Part of the nonresponder group also had normalized T-cell clonal expansion that was low.

This CDR3 has 14 amino acids. V was cut by 0 bases and J by 4 bases, with 12 bases left in between. Germline CDR1 GTSNPN, CDR2 SVGIG (reference sequence). The assay was immunoSEQ multiplex PCR, and TCRdb's table has in-frame clones only and misses some. The sample includes around 60,000 clones, around 79% of them seen just once. Points on this clone: Its antigen remains unidentified.

The clonotype was recovered from an adult with an advanced solid tumor such as melanoma, head and neck, liver or kidney cancer. The sequences come from CD4+ or CD8+ T cells sorted from blood, collected in a trial of the OX40 agonist ivuxolimab. The J gene is TRBJ1-1, the V gene TRBV30, with unresolved D. The CDR3 loop reads CAWSVPPMSTEAFF. The CDR3 DNA follows: TGTGCCTGGAGTGTACCGCCAATGAGCACTGAAGCTTTCTTT.